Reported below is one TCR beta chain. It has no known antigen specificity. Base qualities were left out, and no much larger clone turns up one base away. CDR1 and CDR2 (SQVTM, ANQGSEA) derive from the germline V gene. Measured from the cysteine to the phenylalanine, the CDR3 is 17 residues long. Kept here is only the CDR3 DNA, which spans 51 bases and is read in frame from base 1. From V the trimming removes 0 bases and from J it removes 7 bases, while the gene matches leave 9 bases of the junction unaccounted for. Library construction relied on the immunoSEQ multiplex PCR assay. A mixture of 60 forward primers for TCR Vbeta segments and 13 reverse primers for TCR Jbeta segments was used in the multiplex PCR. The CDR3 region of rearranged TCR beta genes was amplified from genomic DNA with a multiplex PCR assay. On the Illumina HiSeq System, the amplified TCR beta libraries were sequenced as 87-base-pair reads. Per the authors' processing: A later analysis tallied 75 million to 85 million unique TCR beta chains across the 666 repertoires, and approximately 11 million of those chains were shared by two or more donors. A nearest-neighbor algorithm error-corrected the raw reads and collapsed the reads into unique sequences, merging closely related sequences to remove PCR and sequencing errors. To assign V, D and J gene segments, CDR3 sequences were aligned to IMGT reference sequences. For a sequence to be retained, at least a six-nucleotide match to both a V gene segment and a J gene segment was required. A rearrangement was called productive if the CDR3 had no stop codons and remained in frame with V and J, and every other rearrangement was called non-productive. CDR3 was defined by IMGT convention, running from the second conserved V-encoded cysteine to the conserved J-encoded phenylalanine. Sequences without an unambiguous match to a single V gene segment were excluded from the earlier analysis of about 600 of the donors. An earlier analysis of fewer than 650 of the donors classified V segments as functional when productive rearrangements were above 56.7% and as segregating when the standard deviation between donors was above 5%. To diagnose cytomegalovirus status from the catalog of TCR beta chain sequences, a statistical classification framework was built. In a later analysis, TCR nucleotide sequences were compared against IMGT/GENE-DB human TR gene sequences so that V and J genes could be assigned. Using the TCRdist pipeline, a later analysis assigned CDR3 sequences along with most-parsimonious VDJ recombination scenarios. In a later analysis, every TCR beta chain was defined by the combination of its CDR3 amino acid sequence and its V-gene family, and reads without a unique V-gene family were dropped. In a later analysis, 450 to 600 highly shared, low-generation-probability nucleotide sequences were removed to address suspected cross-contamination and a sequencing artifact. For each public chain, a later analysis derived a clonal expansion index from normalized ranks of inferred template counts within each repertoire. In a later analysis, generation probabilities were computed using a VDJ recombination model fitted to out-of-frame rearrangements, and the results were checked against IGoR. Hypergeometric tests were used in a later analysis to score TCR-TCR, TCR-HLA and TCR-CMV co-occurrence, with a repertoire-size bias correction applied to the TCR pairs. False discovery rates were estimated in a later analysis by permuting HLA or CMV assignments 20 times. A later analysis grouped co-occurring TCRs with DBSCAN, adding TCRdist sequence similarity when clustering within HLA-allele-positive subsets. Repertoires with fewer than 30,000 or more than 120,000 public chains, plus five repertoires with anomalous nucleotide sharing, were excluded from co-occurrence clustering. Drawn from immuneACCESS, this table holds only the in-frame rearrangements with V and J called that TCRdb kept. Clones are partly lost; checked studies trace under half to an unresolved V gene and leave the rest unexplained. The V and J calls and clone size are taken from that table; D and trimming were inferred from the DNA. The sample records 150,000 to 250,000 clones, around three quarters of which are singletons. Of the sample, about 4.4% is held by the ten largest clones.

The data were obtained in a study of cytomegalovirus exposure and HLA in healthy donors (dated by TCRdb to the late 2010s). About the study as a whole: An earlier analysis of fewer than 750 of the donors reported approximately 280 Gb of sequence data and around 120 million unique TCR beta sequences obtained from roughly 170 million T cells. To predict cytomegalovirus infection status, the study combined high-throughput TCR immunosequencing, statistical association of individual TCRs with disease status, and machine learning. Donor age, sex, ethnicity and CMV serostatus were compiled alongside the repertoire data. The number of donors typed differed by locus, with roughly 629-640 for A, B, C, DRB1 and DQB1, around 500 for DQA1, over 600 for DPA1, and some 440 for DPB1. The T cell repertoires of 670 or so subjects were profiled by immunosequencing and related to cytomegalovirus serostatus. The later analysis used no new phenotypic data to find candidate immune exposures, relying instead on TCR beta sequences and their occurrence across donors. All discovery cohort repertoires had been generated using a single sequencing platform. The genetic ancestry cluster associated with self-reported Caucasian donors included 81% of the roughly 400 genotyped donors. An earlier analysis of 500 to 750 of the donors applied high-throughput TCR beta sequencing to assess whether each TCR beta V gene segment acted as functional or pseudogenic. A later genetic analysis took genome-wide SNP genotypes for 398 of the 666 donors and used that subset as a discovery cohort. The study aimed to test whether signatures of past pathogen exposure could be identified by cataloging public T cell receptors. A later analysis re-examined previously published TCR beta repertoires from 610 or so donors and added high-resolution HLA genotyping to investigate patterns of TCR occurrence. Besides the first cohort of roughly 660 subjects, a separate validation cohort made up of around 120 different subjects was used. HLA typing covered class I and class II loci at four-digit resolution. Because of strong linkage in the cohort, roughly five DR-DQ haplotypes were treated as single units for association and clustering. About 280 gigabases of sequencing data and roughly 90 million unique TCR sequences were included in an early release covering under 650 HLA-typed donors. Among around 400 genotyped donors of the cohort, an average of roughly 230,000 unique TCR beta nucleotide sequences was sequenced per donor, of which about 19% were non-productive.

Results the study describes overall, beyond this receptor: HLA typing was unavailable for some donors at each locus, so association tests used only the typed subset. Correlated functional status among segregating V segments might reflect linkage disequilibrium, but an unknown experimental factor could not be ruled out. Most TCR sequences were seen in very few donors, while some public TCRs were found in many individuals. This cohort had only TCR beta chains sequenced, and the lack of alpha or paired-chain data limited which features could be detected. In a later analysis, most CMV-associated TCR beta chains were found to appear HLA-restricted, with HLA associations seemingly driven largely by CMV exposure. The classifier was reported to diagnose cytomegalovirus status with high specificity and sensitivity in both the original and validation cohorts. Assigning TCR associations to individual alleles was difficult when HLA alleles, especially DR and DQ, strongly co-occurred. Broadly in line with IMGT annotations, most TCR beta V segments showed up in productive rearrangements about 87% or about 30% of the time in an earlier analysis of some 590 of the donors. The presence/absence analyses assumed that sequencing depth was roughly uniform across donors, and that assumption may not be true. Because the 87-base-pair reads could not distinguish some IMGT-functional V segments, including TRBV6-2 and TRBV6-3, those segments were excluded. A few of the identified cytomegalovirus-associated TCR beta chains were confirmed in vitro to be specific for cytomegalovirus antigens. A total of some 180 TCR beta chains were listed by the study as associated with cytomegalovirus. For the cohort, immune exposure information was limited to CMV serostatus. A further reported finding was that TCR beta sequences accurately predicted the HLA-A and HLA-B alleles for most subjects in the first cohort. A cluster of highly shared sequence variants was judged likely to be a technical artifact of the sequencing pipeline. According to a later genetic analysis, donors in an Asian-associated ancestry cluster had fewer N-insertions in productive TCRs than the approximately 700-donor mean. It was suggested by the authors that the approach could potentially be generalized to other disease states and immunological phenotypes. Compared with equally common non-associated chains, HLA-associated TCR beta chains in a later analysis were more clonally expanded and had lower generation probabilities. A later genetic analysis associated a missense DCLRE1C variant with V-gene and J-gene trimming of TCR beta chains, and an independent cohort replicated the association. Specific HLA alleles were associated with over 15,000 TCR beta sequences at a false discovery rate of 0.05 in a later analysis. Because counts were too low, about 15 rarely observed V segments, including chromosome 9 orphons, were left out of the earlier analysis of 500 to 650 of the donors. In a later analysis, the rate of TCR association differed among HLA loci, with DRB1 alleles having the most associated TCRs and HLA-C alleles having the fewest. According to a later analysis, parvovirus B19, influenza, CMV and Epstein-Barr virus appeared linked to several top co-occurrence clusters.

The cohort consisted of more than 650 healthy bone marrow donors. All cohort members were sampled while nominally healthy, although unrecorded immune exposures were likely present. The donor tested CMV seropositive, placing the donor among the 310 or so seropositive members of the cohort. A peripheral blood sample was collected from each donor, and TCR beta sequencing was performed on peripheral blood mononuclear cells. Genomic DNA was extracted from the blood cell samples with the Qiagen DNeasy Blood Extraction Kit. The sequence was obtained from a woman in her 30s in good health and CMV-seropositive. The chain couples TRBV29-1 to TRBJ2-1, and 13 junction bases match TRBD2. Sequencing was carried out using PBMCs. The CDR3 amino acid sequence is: CSVEDLLAGGPGNEQFF. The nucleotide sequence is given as TGCAGCGTTGAAGATTTACTAGCGGGAGGGCCGGGGAATGAGCAGTTCTTC.